This T cell receptor (beta chain) was captured by sequencing in a study of blood T cell repertoires in COVID-19. Only in-frame clones appear in the TCRdb table, and some are missing; sequencing was by immunoSEQ multiplex PCR. The table shows more than 95,000 clones, with over 80% occurring only once. Specimen: peripheral blood. The sequence derives from a man aged 45 to 65 with acute or convalescent COVID-19.

Here the CDR3 reads CASSTDRGNEQFF. CDR3 bases: TGTGCCAGCAGCACCGACAGGGGCAATGAGCAGTTCTTC. The rearrangement uses TRBV7-9 and TRBJ2-1; the match to TRBD1 covers 8 bases. Germline V gene lookup returns CDR1 SEHNR and CDR2 FQNEAQ (reference sequence). The CDR3 runs to 13 residues. Trimming at V came to 5 bases and at J to 6 bases, leaving 3 bases not matched to a gene.